The 23 T cell receptor beta chains listed next were all sequenced from one sample in a study of Ad26.COV2.S vaccination and SARS-CoV-2 variants. Treatment specified: roughly 20 received Ad26.COV2.S at low or high dose, single or two shots; about 5 received placebo; per-sample allocation not given. Day 63 after the first vaccine or placebo injection was the time point for sampling. The data were produced by immunoSEQ multiplex PCR, yet TCRdb's version contains in-frame clones alone and is incomplete. Altogether 350,000 to 450,000 clones are present, 70% to 90% being singletons, with the ten largest covering around 1.9%. Sequenced here: peripheral blood, sampled in a trial of Ad26.COV2.S vaccine versus placebo. Source of these receptors: a person aged 18 to 65 who received the Ad26.COV2.S COVID-19 vaccine or a placebo.

The chain uses TRBV6-5 and TRBJ1-2; perhaps TRBD1 as D (6 bases). CDR3 length: 13 residues. Germline loops: CDR1 MNHEY, CDR2 SVGAGI. Trimming removed 7 bases at V and 8 bases at J, with 17 bases between. This CDR3 reads CASTRGGANGYTF. In DNA form, the CDR3 reads TGTGCCAGCACCCGTGGGGGGGCGAACGGCTACACCTTC.

The chain joins TRBV3-1 (or the pseudogene TRBV3-2) to TRBJ2-6; TRBD2 might be the D (7 bases). V lost 5 bases to trimming and J lost 3 bases, with 17 bases between them. CDR1 and CDR2 from the germline V gene are LGHDT and YNNKEL (reference sequence). There are 17 residues in the CDR3. The CDR3 bases are TGTGCCAGCAGCGGACCGGGGGGCAGCGGTGGGGCCAACGTCCTGACTTTC. This gives the protein CASSGPGGSGGANVLTF.

This sequence joins TRBV7-3 and TRBJ1-1; possible D gene TRBD1, 5 bases. The CDR3 is made up of 18 amino acids. Trimming removed 0 bases at V and 3 bases at J, with 20 bases between. The germline V gene has CDR1 SGHTA and CDR2 FQGTGA. The CDR3 here is CASSLTGVTVGPYTEAFF. CDR3 DNA: TGTGCCAGCAGCTTAACAGGGGTTACCGTGGGACCGTACACTGAAGCTTTCTTT.

This clone is a singleton in its sample. The genes are TRBV10-2 and TRBJ2-7, with 12 bases identical to TRBD2. CDR1 and CDR2 (germline): WSHSY, SAAADI. The CDR3 covers 16 residues. The junction had 3 bases not matched to a gene; V was cut back by 0 bases and J by 3 bases. CDR3 loop: CASSESWGLAGYEQYF. CDR3 bases: TGCGCCAGCAGTGAGTCTTGGGGACTAGCGGGCTACGAGCAGTACTTC.

The rearrangement joins TRBV10-3 to TRBJ2-1, with D possibly TRBD2 on 7 matching bases. Germline CDR1 is ENHRY and CDR2 is SYGVKD. Trimming took 2 bases from V and 4 from J, leaving 15 bases between them. This CDR3 contains 16 residues. The CDR3: CAISERSGDTYNEQFF. The CDR3 DNA reads as TGTGCCATCAGTGAGCGGAGCGGGGACACGTACAATGAGCAGTTCTTC.

The chain employs TRBV27 and TRBJ1-6; D may be TRBD1 (5 bases). The CDR3 runs to 12 residues. CDR1 is MNHEY, CDR2 SMNVEV, per germline (reference sequence). Trimming took 5 bases from V and 9 from J, leaving 8 bases between them. DNA of the CDR3: TGTGCCAGCAGTAACGGGGGTTCACCCCTCCACTTT. Residues: CASSNGGSPLHF.

The CDR3 nucleotides read TGTGCCAGCAGCACGGACAGGAACACTGAAGCTTTCTTT. It is translated as CASSTDRNTEAFF. The chain links TRBV7-8 to TRBJ1-1; D perhaps matches TRBD1 (6 bases). V lost 5 bases and J 1 base, leaving 8 bases between the germline ends. The CDR3 extends over 13 amino acids. CDR1 is SGHVS and CDR2 is FQNEAQ in the germline V gene.

The gene calls are TRBV15 and TRBJ1-3; D is perhaps TRBD1 (5 bases). Germline CDR1 LNHNV, CDR2 YYDKDF (reference sequence). Trimming left V 0 bases short and J 3 bases short, with 9 bases between. The CDR3 runs 15 residues. CDR3 sequence (DNA): TGTGCCACCAGCAGAGATATCAGGGTTGGAAACACCATATATTTT. The encoded protein is CATSRDIRVGNTIYF.

The V gene is TRBV7-9, the J gene TRBJ2-2; maybe TRBD1 (6 bases). The V gene lost 3 bases and the J gene lost 6 bases, with 14 bases spanning the gap. Germline-derived CDR1 and CDR2 are SEHNR and FQNEAQ (reference sequence). The length of the CDR3 is 15 residues. CDR3 protein: CASSFPQGIAGELFF. The CDR3 bases are TGTGCCAGCAGCTTTCCACAGGGTATTGCCGGGGAGCTGTTTTTT.

J is TRBJ2-7 and V is TRBV13; D perhaps matches TRBD2 (6 bases). The CDR3 spans 11 residues. Germline V gene lookup returns CDR1 PRHDT and CDR2 FYEKMQ (reference sequence). Trimming shortened V by 5 bases and J by 6 bases, and 8 bases separated the two germline ends. The CDR3 loop reads CASSGGVEQYF. CDR3 DNA sequence: TGTGCCAGCAGCGGAGGGGTCGAGCAGTACTTC.

This CDR3 is CAISESRTYEQYF. DNA for the CDR3: TGTGCCATCAGTGAGAGCAGAACCTACGAGCAGTACTTC. This chain links TRBV10-3 with TRBJ2-7, with no clear D. CDR1 and CDR2 from the germline V gene are ENHRY and SYGVKD. V was shortened by 2 bases and J by 2 bases, with 7 bases between the two germline ends. The CDR3 has 13 residues.

The rearrangement links TRBV5-4 to TRBJ2-7; 14 bases agree with TRBD2. This CDR3 has 15 residues. V gave up 3 bases and J gave up 7 bases; unmatched junction bases: 6. Germline values: CDR1 SGHNT, CDR2 YYREEE (reference sequence). The CDR3 reads CASSSGLAGVGEQYF. Written as DNA, the CDR3 is TGTGCCAGCAGCTCGGGACTAGCGGGAGTAGGAGAGCAGTACTTC.

The V call is TRBV7-9, the J call TRBJ1-5; tentatively, D is TRBD1 (5 bases). Trimming left V 2 bases short and J 7 bases short, with 12 bases between. Germline V gives CDR1 SEHNR, CDR2 FQNEAQ (reference sequence). The CDR3 contains 14 residues. The CDR3 bases are TGTGCCAGCAGCTTACAAGGGGAAGGCCAGCCCCAGCATTTT. The encoded protein is CASSLQGEGQPQHF.

The chain recombines TRBV5-4 with TRBJ2-7; TRBD2 agrees at 7 bases. The germline CDR1 and CDR2 sequences are SGHNT and YYREEE (reference sequence). With 0 bases clipped from V and 3 bases from J, the junction kept 3 bases outside the gene matches. The CDR3 contains 14 residues. CDR3 DNA: TGTGCCAGCAGCTTGGGAGGGACTAACTACGAGCAGTACTTC. Its translation is CASSLGGTNYEQYF.

The V gene is TRBV5-4, the J gene TRBJ1-2, with D unclear. V lost 1 base and J 1 base, leaving 8 bases between the germline ends. Looked up from germline, CDR1 is SGHNT and CDR2 is YYREEE (reference sequence). This CDR3 contains 14 residues. The CDR3 DNA is TGTGCCAGCAGCTTGAGAGGTGGTAACTATGGCTACACCTTC. Encoded protein: CASSLRGGNYGYTF. Looking up the rest from reference TRBV5-4 and TRBJ1-2 gives the full variable domain: ETGVTQSPTHLIKTRGQQVTLRCSSQSGHNTVSWYQQALGQGPQFIFQYYREEENGRGNFPPRFSGLQFPNYSSELNVNALELDDSALYLCASSLRGGNYGYTFGSGTRLTVV.

This clone was observed a handful of times. The chain carries TRBV28 and TRBJ2-2, with no clear D. Germline lookup yields CDR1 MDHEN and CDR2 SYDVKM. The CDR3 runs to 15 residues. V was pared by 7 bases and J by 5 bases, with 17 bases between. CDR3 DNA: TGTGCCAGCAAGGAAGGGTGGGAAGAGACCGGGGAGCTGTTTTTT. Encoded protein: CASKEGWEETGELFF.

CDR3 region: CASSPLWKGRDSPLHF. CDR3 DNA: TGTGCCAGCTCACCACTTTGGAAGGGACGGGATTCACCCCTCCACTTT. The rearrangement joins TRBV18 to TRBJ1-6, with TRBD1 as a possible D gene (5 bases). V dropped 1 base and J dropped 8 bases, with 15 bases sitting between them. Germline V gives CDR1 KGHSH, CDR2 LQKENI. The CDR3 is 16 amino acids.

The J gene is TRBJ1-1, the V gene TRBV27; D is undetermined. Germline CDR1 and CDR2: MNHEY and SMNVEV (reference sequence). The CDR3 sequence is 15 residues long. V was pared by 0 bases and J by 0 bases, with 8 bases between. The CDR3 DNA is TGTGCCAGCAGTTTATCTGGCGGCCTGAACACTGAAGCTTTCTTT. As protein: CASSLSGGLNTEAFF.

The chain recombines TRBV3-1 (or the pseudogene TRBV3-2) with TRBJ1-2; TRBD1 matches 9 bases. This CDR3 comprises 16 residues. Germline CDR1 and CDR2: LGHDT and YNNKEL (reference sequence). V lost 6 bases to trimming and J lost 1 base; unmatched junction nucleotides: 9. DNA for the CDR3: TGTGCCAGCAGGGAAGGGGGGACAGGGATTAACTATGGCTACACCTTC. Encoded protein: CASREGGTGINYGYTF.

The chain couples TRBV9 to TRBJ2-3; TRBD2 is a possible D gene (6 bases). CDR3 length: 16 amino acids. Germline V gives CDR1 SGDLS, CDR2 YYNGEE. V lost 0 bases, J lost 0 bases, and 11 bases lay in between. The CDR3 is CASSVESGLSTDTQYF. For the CDR3, the DNA is TGTGCCAGCAGCGTAGAGAGCGGACTAAGCACAGATACGCAGTATTTT.

This clone was recorded once. V gene TRBV7-8 combines with J gene TRBJ2-7; possibly TRBD1 or TRBD2 for D (5 bases each). V was clipped by 5 bases and J by 1 base, with 15 bases between them. The CDR3 has 15 residues. The germline V gene has CDR1 SGHVS and CDR2 FQNEAQ. The CDR3: CASSRGRQGSYEQYF. DNA of the CDR3: TGTGCCAGCAGCCGAGGGCGGCAGGGATCCTACGAGCAGTACTTC.

The chain combines TRBV14 with TRBJ1-4; TRBD1 might be the D (5 bases). Germline-derived CDR1 and CDR2 are SGHDN and FVKESK. The CDR3 contains 15 residues. V gave up 0 bases and J gave up 3 bases, with 8 bases separating them. The chain's CDR3 is CASSQEWGPNEKLFF. CDR3 nucleotides: TGTGCCAGCAGCCAAGAATGGGGACCTAATGAAAAACTGTTTTTT.

The V and J genes are TRBV5-1 and TRBJ1-6, with TRBD1 matching over 9 bases. The trim removed 0 bases at V and 13 bases at J, leaving 8 bases unmatched. This CDR3 comprises 15 residues. Germline lookup yields CDR1 SGHRS and CDR2 YFSETQ. CDR3 DNA sequence: TGCGCCAGCAGCTTGGACAGGGGGCGTTTGACGCCCCTCCACTTT. It translates to CASSLDRGRLTPLHF.